These T cell receptor beta chains were read from a single sample in a study of blood T cell repertoires in COVID-19. Profiling relied on immunoSEQ multiplex PCR, and the TCRdb table lists in-frame clones only, not all of them. This table holds about 250,000 clones, nearly 90% found once. Sequencing was performed on peripheral blood. These receptors were taken from a man aged 18 to 30 with active or convalescent COVID-19. Each CDR3 is given with its conserved first and last residue. The D gene is left open where the match is weak. For some rows the clone size is stated as once, few or many, or as a class when expanded; others skip it.

TGTGCCATCAGTGAGTCGTTAGCGGGGGGACACACAGATACGCAGTATTTT	CAISESLAGGHTDTQYF	TRBV10-3	TRBD2	TRBJ2-3	few
TGTGCCAGCAGCCTACTAGCGGGGGGGATGGAAGATACGCAGTATTTT	CASSLLAGGMEDTQYF	TRBV6-2/TRBV6-3	TRBD2	TRBJ2-3	-
TGTGCCAGCCTCGGGACAGAATATAGCAATCAGCCCCAGCATTTT	CASLGTEYSNQPQHF	TRBV28	TRBD1	TRBJ1-5	-
TGTGCCAGCAGTTCCACCGGGGACAGAGGGGAGCTGTTTTTT	CASSSTGDRGELFF	TRBV28	TRBD1	TRBJ2-2	-
TGTGCCAGCAGTTTGGACAGGGTGAACCCCCGGGCTTTCTTT	CASSLDRVNPRAFF	TRBV14	TRBD1	TRBJ1-1	-
TGTGCCAGCTCCCCTAGGTTCACCTACAATGAGCAGTTCTTC	CASSPRFTYNEQFF	TRBV7-3	-	TRBJ2-1	-
TGTGCCAGCAGTTACTCCGGGACAGGGGGCTCCGAGCAGTACTTC	CASSYSGTGGSEQYF	TRBV6-5	TRBD1	TRBJ2-7	-
TGTGCCAGCAGTTACCCTGGGCTAGCGGTACGATCCGGTAATGAGCAGTTCTTC	CASSYPGLAVRSGNEQFF	TRBV6-2/TRBV6-3	TRBD2	TRBJ2-1	-
TGCGCCAGCAGCCCAGGACAGGGCGTCGACTATGGCTACACCTTC	CASSPGQGVDYGYTF	TRBV5-1	TRBD1	TRBJ1-2	-
TGTGCCAGCAGTTACCCAGGAGGGAACACTGAAGCTTTCTTT	CASSYPGGNTEAFF	TRBV6-2/TRBV6-3	-	TRBJ1-1	-
TGTGCCAGCAGCTTCGGGACTAGTGGGTCAGATACGCAGTATTTT	CASSFGTSGSDTQYF	TRBV11-1	TRBD2	TRBJ2-3	once
TGTGCCAGCAGAGGAAGGCAGGGCGTACGCGAGCAGTACTTC	CASRGRQGVREQYF	TRBV6-5	-	TRBJ2-7	-
TGTGCCAGCAGCCAGTCAGCTAGAGCATCCTACGAGCAGTACTTC	CASSQSARASYEQYF	TRBV14	-	TRBJ2-7	once
TGCGCCAGCAGCCGAGAGACAGGGGCCTGGACGTACAATGAGCAGTTCTTC	CASSRETGAWTYNEQFF	TRBV5-1	TRBD1	TRBJ2-1	-
TGTGCCAGCAGCTTGGTCCCTGGGGGCGGTGGAACTGAAGCTTTCTTT	CASSLVPGGGGTEAFF	TRBV5-5	-	TRBJ1-1	-
TGTGCCAGTAGTATCCAGGGGGCTTTAACTGGGGCCAACGTCCTGACTTTC	CASSIQGALTGANVLTF	TRBV19	TRBD1	TRBJ2-6	-
TGCGCCAGCAGCATGGGACAAAACAATGAGCAGTTCTTC	CASSMGQNNEQFF	TRBV5-1	-	TRBJ2-1	-
TGCGCCAGCAGCCCCAACCCTCAGGGGCCCCGCACAGATACGCAGTATTTT	CASSPNPQGPRTDTQYF	TRBV5-1	-	TRBJ2-3	once
TGTGCCAGCGGTCGTACGGACTCGTATGGCTACACCTTC	CASGRTDSYGYTF	TRBV5-4	-	TRBJ1-2	-
TGTGCCAGCAGCCAAGATAGCAGGGTGAGACATGGCTACACCTTC	CASSQDSRVRHGYTF	TRBV3-1/TRBV3-2	-	TRBJ1-2	-
TGTGCCAGCAGCTTAGGGACAGCTCATCAGCCCCAGCATTTT	CASSLGTAHQPQHF	TRBV7-2	-	TRBJ1-5	-
TGTGCCAGCAGTGAACTAGCGGGTACGGGAGAGACCCAGTACTTC	CASSELAGTGETQYF	TRBV2	TRBD2	TRBJ2-5	-
TGTGCCAGCTCACCCCGGCAGGGGAGCAGGAACAATGAGCAGTTCTTC	CASSPRQGSRNNEQFF	TRBV18	-	TRBJ2-1	-
TGTGCCAGCAGCCTTATTAATTCACCCCTCCACTTT	CASSLINSPLHF	TRBV5-5	-	TRBJ1-6	-
TGTGCCATCAGCGGGACAGGGGGTCGGAGGAATACTGAAGCTTTCTTT	CAISGTGGRRNTEAFF	TRBV10-3	TRBD1	TRBJ1-1	-
TGTGCCAGCAGTAGAGGACAGGGTAATCAGCCCCAGCATTTT	CASSRGQGNQPQHF	TRBV6-5	TRBD1	TRBJ1-5	-
TGTGCCAGCAGCCAAGATCCGTGGGGTGCGGGGCAGCCCCAGCATTTT	CASSQDPWGAGQPQHF	TRBV4-2	-	TRBJ1-5	-
TGTGCCAGCAGCCCCTGGTCGACAGGGACAGATACGCAGTATTTT	CASSPWSTGTDTQYF	TRBV7-2	TRBD1	TRBJ2-3	-
TGTGCCAGCAGTCGACTAGCGGGCAATCAAGAGACCCAGTACTTC	CASSRLAGNQETQYF	TRBV2	TRBD2	TRBJ2-5	-